This T cell receptor beta chain was obtained from a study of T cell clonotyping in hematopoietic cell transplantation. Findings and limits, study-wide: Without cell sorting, CD4 versus CD8 contributions remain unresolved.

The method was immunoSEQ multiplex PCR; TCRdb's version includes in-frame clones alone and lacks a portion of them. This table has about 8,700 clones, approximately 96% appearing once. From germline, CDR1 is SGHRS and CDR2 YFSETQ. Trimming stripped 5 bases from V and 3 bases from J, with 20 bases between. This CDR3 has 17 residues. About this clone itself: Its target is not known.

Recipients were bled about 28 days pretransplant and at posttransplant days 30, 100, 180. The material sequenced was peripheral blood mononuclear cells, taken 100 days after allogeneic stem cell transplant. This chain connects TRBV5-1 to TRBJ2-2; D may be TRBD1 (6 bases). This TCR derives from a male patient aged 55 to 69 who had an allogeneic stem cell transplant from a related donor, so the T cells may come from the graft donor. Some clones in this sample may be carry-over from other donors' samples. CDR3 coding DNA: TGCGCCAGCAGGAAGTTTGCGGACAGCGCTGACACCGGGGAGCTGTTTTTT. Protein: CASRKFADSADTGELFF.